The source of this TCR beta chain is a study of blood T cell repertoires in COVID-19. Study overall: Samples taken during acute and convalescent COVID-19 were collected in the United States, Italy and Spain. Sample material is recorded as cDNA or gDNA derived from T cells, B-cell-depleted T cells, or PBMCs.

Trimming pared 4 bases from V and 7 bases from J, leaving 18 bases between. This CDR3 spans 15 amino acids. In germline, CDR1 is SGHKS, CDR2 YYEKEE (reference sequence). Authors' processing steps: Amplifying reference gene primers gave estimates of nucleated cell counts. Repertoires were generated with immunoSEQ multiplex PCR, while TCRdb's copy carries only in-frame clones and drops some. From that table come the V and J calls and clone size; the DNA was used to work out D and trimming. The sample holds 100,000 to 150,000 clones, roughly 90% seen once. This clone was observed once. Sequencing was carried out using peripheral blood. The chain couples TRBV5-5 to TRBJ1-3; no definite D call. The source is a man aged 50 to 59 with active or convalescent COVID-19. The DNA of the CDR3 is TGTGCCAGCAGCAGTCGCCCTACGGGTGTGAACACCATATATTTT. Its translation is CASSSRPTGVNTIYF.